This T cell receptor (beta chain) was recorded in a study of T cells in Graves' hyperthyroidism and ophthalmopathy. Points from the study as a whole: Stable hyperthyroidism and ophthalmopathy were separated using 13 V-J signatures.

This clonotype was seen a few times. Its antigen is currently unknown. Researchers amplified the TCR beta CDR3 regions from RNA transcripts. HTBI primers drove first-round RT-PCR of the TCR CDR3. TCRdb ran MiXCR on the multiplex PCR reads and lists one entry per CDR3 protein. The table records roughly 380,000 distinct CDR3 sequences, approximately 15% of them present only once. The study defined stable Graves' hyperthyroidism as no ophthalmopathy progression within 18 months. Hyperthyroidism patients were newly diagnosed, had disease duration under 2 months, and were aged 18 to 65 years. Any patient presenting with uncontrolled infection, other autoimmune disease, pregnancy or lactation was left out. The TCR was taken from a woman in her sixties with Graves' hyperthyroidism. Sequencing used blood.

The CDR3 reads CASSVDPSSYNSPLHF. In DNA, the CDR3 is TGTGCCAGCAGCGTAGATCCGAGCTCCTATAATTCACCCCTCCACTTT. The rearrangement links TRBV9 to TRBJ1-6, with D uncertain. Germline loops: CDR1 SGDLS, CDR2 YYNGEE. The CDR3 runs to 16 residues. V lost 0 bases and J 0 bases, leaving 7 bases between the germline ends.